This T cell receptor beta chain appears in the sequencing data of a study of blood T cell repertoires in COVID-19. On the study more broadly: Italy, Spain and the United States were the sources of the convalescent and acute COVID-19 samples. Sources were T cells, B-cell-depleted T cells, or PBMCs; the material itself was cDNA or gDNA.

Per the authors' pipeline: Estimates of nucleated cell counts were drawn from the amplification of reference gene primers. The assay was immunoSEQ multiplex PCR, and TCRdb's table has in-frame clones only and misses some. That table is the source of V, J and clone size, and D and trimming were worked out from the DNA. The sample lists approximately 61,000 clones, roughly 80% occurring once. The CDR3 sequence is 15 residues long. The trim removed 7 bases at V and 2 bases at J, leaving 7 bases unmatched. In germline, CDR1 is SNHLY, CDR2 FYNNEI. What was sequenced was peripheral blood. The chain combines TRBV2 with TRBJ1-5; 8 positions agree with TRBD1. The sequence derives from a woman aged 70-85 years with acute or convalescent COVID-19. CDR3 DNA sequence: TGTGCCAGCACGAAGGGGACAGGTGGCAATCAGCCCCAGCATTTT. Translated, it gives CASTKGTGGNQPQHF.